Each of the 5 T cell receptor beta chains below was sequenced from the same sample in a study of CD8 T cells in Susac syndrome. A quantity of about 0.5 to 1 ug RNA underwent reverse transcription using random hexamers. MiXCR was run by TCRdb on the immunoSEQ multiplex PCR reads, yielding one entry per CDR3 protein. The sample contains 130,000 or so distinct CDR3 sequences, over 95% of which appear only once. The sample taken for sequencing was CD4+ T cells from PBMCs. The receptors originated from a human donor with Susac syndrome.

The V gene is TRBV11-1, the J gene TRBJ2-1; TRBD2 aligns across 10 bases. Germline CDR1 and CDR2: SGHAT and FQDESV (reference sequence). V dropped 1 base and J dropped 5; count of bases not matched to a gene: 8. The CDR3 extends over 17 amino acids. The CDR3 sequence: CASSLVAGTSANNEQFF. Written as DNA, the CDR3 is TGTGCCAGCAGCTTAGTAGCGGGGACTAGCGCGAACAATGAGCAGTTCTTC.

This clonotype appeared once. The rearrangement links TRBV20-1 to TRBJ2-7, with D unresolved. Germline CDR1 DFQATT, CDR2 SNEGSKA (reference sequence). Deletions cut 4 bases from V and 0 bases from J, with 7 bases between. The CDR3 extends over 12 amino acids. The CDR3 DNA reads TGCAGTGCTACGTCGAGCTCCTACGAGCAGTACTTC. Translation gives CSATSSSYEQYF.

This chain links TRBV15 with TRBJ2-5, with D possibly being TRBD2 (5 bases). V lost 5 bases to trimming and J lost 4 bases, with 14 bases between them. CDR3 size: 14 residues. From germline, CDR1 is LNHNV and CDR2 YYDKDF (reference sequence). Written as DNA, the CDR3 is TGTGCCACCAGCCCACCCGGGATTCGAGAGACCCAGTACTTC. It yields the protein CATSPPGIRETQYF.

V gene TRBV20-1 combines with J gene TRBJ2-2; D uncertain. V lost 6 bases, J lost 5 bases, and 13 bases lay in between. This CDR3 is built from 13 residues. The V gene's germline CDR1 is DFQATT and CDR2 SNEGSKA (reference sequence). Written as DNA, the CDR3 is TGCAGTGCGAGCCTAGGTCTTACCGGGGAGCTGTTTTTT. Its protein is CSASLGLTGELFF.

The rearrangement joins TRBV20-1 to TRBJ2-5; TRBD1 matches at 7 bases. Per the germline V gene, CDR1 is DFQATT and CDR2 is SNEGSKA (reference sequence). The CDR3 extends over 13 amino acids. Trimming removed 6 bases from V and 4 bases from J; junction bases left unmatched: 8. This CDR3 is CSARDSITETQYF. Here the CDR3 DNA reads TGCAGTGCCCGGGACAGCATTACAGAGACCCAGTACTTC.